This T cell receptor beta chain was sequenced in a study of PD-1 blockade in classical Hodgkin lymphoma (dated by TCRdb to about 2020). Study-wide context: The study used CyTOF and TCR beta sequencing to define a peripheral blood immune signature of response to PD-1 blockade in classical Hodgkin lymphoma. What the work shows at the level of the full study, not this receptor alone: Baseline TCR diversity was reported to be lower in newly diagnosed patients than in healthy donors, and even lower in relapsed/refractory patients. The study was limited to a single clinical trial cohort, and causes of repertoire differences, possibly disease activity or prior therapy, remained undefined.

On this clone itself: Its antigen is currently not known. No base qualities exist here, and no much larger clone lies one base off it. Within the sample, other DNA sequences also encode this same CDR3.

The time point label, read with the paper, signifies: newly diagnosed, previously untreated cHL patient sample. Using a Miltenyi CD4+ T cell isolation kit, CD4+ T cells were purified from thawed PBMCs through magnetic negative selection. To serve as a comparison group for the relapsed/refractory trial patients, PBMCs were sequenced from patients with newly diagnosed, previously untreated classical Hodgkin lymphoma. Peripheral blood was collected in 8 mL Vacutainer Cell Preparation Tubes, from which PBMCs were isolated by centrifugation and then cryopreserved. Purified CD4+ and CD8+ fractions were prepared only for cases where an additional PBMC sample was available. On LS columns in a quadroMACS separator, the magnetically labelled cells were depleted, and the flow-through was collected as the purified fraction. Genomic DNA was extracted with the Qiagen DNeasy kit from unsorted PBMCs and from negatively selected CD4+ and CD8+ fractions. TCR beta CDR3 regions were amplified by immunoSEQ multiplex PCR using primers annealing to V and J segments. Amplification bias was minimized using a synthetic immune receptor repertoire, and residual bias was removed computationally after sequencing. The published analysis was carried out like this. Custom Python scripts were used to quantify repertoire diversity as the Shannon entropy index. Unsorted, CD4+ and CD8+ repertoires were analyzed separately, except in combined analyses where CD4+ and CD8+ sequences were merged in silico. TCRdb took this table from immuneACCESS and kept in-frame rearrangements with V and J called. Such tables lack part of the clones; where checked against another copy, unresolved V genes explain under half of the gap, and the rest is unexplained. V and J calls and clone size are those listed in that table; D and trimming were worked out from the DNA. The sample contains some 30,000 clones, about 88% of them found a single time. The ten most abundant clones make up around 1.3% of the sample.

CDR1 and CDR2, looked up from the germline V gene, are SGHRS and YFSETQ. The junction shows trimming of 0 bases on V and 1 base on J, plus 10 bases between the germline ends. The CDR3 covers 15 residues, taking in both the cysteine and the phenylalanine. Solely the CDR3 DNA is kept, with 45 bases framed from the first base. The sequence joins TRBV5-1 to TRBJ1-1, and perhaps TRBD1 as D gene, on 5 matching bases. The origin of this receptor is a human donor with classical Hodgkin lymphoma. The sample taken for sequencing was CD4+ T cells from blood. The CDR3 protein: CASSLGGTENTEAFF. The DNA sequence is given as TGCGCCAGCAGCTTGGGTGGGACGGAGAACACTGAAGCTTTCTTT.